Presented here are 20 T cell receptor beta chains from one specimen sequenced in a study of T cell repertoires in cytomegalovirus infection. TCRdb itself ran the reads through MiXCR, one entry per CDR3 protein. The table shows some 180,000 distinct CDR3 sequences, with approximately 17% occurring only once. The sequenced sample was CD8+ T cells from PBMCs. Receptors were obtained from a human donor in good health (CMV status not recorded). Some clones in this sample may be carry-over from other donors' samples.

Comment on this clonotype: The limits of the CDR3 on the DNA are not certain, so only TCRdb's listed CDR3 is given. The chain is built from TRBV7-2 and TRBJ2-1; no check of the table's D call, TRBD2, against the DNA was made. Germline loops: CDR1 SGHTA, CDR2 FQGNSA. The length of the CDR3 is 11 amino acids, counting both ends. CDR3 sequence: CASSWGGGAFF.

In regard to this clonotype: A far larger clone differs by one base, so this is likely a read error. This chain links TRBV5-8 with TRBJ1-5; unclear D gene. The J call could be wrong; TRBJ2-3 is a better fit for the DNA end. The CDR3 consists of 13 residues. In germline, CDR1 is SGHTS, CDR2 YDEGEE. CDR3 DNA sequence: TGTGCCAGCAGCTTGGGCTCCAATCAGCCCCAGTATTTT. Amino acid sequence: CASSLGSNQPQYF.

A few counts support this clonotype. The rearrangement joins TRBV28 to TRBJ2-5, with D possibly TRBD2 on 7 matching bases. The CDR3 runs 15 residues. In germline, CDR1 is MDHEN, CDR2 SYDVKM. Trimming stripped 6 bases from V and 1 base from J, with 15 bases between. In DNA form, the CDR3 reads TGTGCCAGCAGCGGGGGGCGGTCCGTCCAAGAGACCCAGTACTTC. Its protein product is CASSGGRSVQETQYF. Looking up the rest from reference TRBV28 and TRBJ2-5 gives the full variable domain: DVKVTQSSRYLVKRTGEKVFLECVQDMDHENMFWYRQDPGLGLRLIYFSYDVKMKEKGDIPEGYSVSREKKERFSLILESASTNQTSMYLCASSGGRSVQETQYFGPGTRLLVL.

Only a few counts were recorded for this clonotype. The V gene is TRBV11-1, the J gene TRBJ1-1; D is possibly TRBD1 (5 bases). Germline CDR1 reads SGHAT; CDR2 reads FQDESV (reference sequence). The CDR3 contains 12 residues. The V end was cut by 8 bases, the J end by 4 bases, with 11 bases between. This CDR3 is CASGTWRTEAFF. The CDR3 DNA reads TGTGCCAGCGGGACCTGGCGCACTGAAGCTTTCTTT.

The V and J genes are TRBV12-3 or TRBV12-4 and TRBJ1-5; TRBD1 is a possible D gene (5 bases). CDR3 length: 15 residues. V lost 0 bases, J lost 9 bases, and 15 bases lay in between. The CDR3 spells CASSLADHLGGPQHF. The CDR3 coding sequence is TGTGCCAGCAGTTTAGCGGACCACCTTGGGGGGCCCCAGCATTTT.

The rearrangement uses TRBV25-1 and TRBJ2-7, with no clear D. CDR1 is MGHDK and CDR2 is SYGVNS in the germline V gene. V was clipped by 1 base and J by 2 bases, with 9 bases between them. The CDR3 length is 14 residues. The CDR3 loop is CASSEFEVAYEQYF. The CDR3 DNA is TGTGCCAGCAGTGAATTTGAGGTCGCCTACGAGCAGTACTTC.

This rearrangement joins TRBV11-2 to TRBJ2-3; D not resolved. The CDR3 sequence is 11 residues long. The V end lost 8 bases, the J end lost 4 bases, and 7 bases lay between the germline ends. Germline CDR1 SGHAT, CDR2 FQNNGV. The CDR3 sequence: CASASADTQYF. The CDR3, as DNA: TGTGCCAGCGCGAGCGCAGATACGCAGTATTTT.

Remarks on this clonotype: The junction does not match germline at one end; this may be a read error. The CDR3 loop is CASSFGRGVQETQYF. DNA for the CDR3: TGTGCTAGCAGCTTTGGTCGGGGCGTCCAAGAGACCCAGTACTTC. The chain joins TRBV7-7 to TRBJ2-5; D is possibly TRBD1 or TRBD2 (5 bases each). This CDR3 has 15 amino acids. Germline V gene sequence: CDR1 SSHAT, CDR2 FNYEAQ (reference sequence).

Only a few counts were recorded for this clonotype. V is TRBV12-3 or TRBV12-4 and J is TRBJ2-7, with a possible D match to TRBD1 (5 bases). V lost 8 bases and J 3 bases, leaving 11 bases between the germline ends. The CDR3 is 12 amino acids. In DNA, the CDR3 is TGTGCCAGCTCGACAGTACGCTACGAGCAGTACTTC. Its translation is CASSTVRYEQYF.

The table lists this clonotype with a few counts. The chain employs TRBV19 and TRBJ1-1; tentative D call: TRBD1 (5 bases). This CDR3 is 17 amino acids long. V was pared by 4 bases and J by 0 bases, with 18 bases between. CDR1 and CDR2 from the germline V gene are LNHDA and SQIVND (reference sequence). CDR3 protein: CASSKVTDVKMNTEAFF. The CDR3, as DNA: TGTGCCAGTAGTAAGGTGACAGATGTAAAGATGAACACTGAAGCTTTCTTT.

This clonotype was recorded a few times. Since the CDR3 does not end with the conserved phenylalanine or tryptophan, this likely comes from a read error. The chain recombines TRBV11-1 with TRBJ1-1; 12 nucleotides line up with TRBD1. CDR3 length: 16 amino acids. J gave up 1 base and V 5 bases, and 5 bases lay outside the gene matches. The V gene's germline CDR1 is SGHAT and CDR2 FQDESV (reference sequence). The CDR3 loop is CASSAGTGGRNTEAFL. The CDR3 DNA reads as TGTGCCAGCAGCGCCGGGACAGGGGGCCGGAACACTGAAGCTTTCTTA.

This clonotype was seen a handful of times. This chain joins TRBV7-9 and TRBJ2-5; D unclear. The V gene's germline CDR1 is SEHNR and CDR2 FQNEAQ (reference sequence). V gave up 1 base and J gave up 5 bases, with 11 bases separating them. The CDR3 extends over 14 amino acids. The CDR3 DNA reads as TGTGCCAGCAGCTTAGGGGCCAACACGGAGACCCAGTACTTC. It encodes CASSLGANTETQYF.

There are a few counts of this clonotype. This chain's CDR3 is CASSLKAGGLAEQFF. CDR3 in DNA: TGTGCCAGCAGTTTAAAAGCGGGGGGGCTCGCTGAGCAGTTCTTC. V gene TRBV12-3 or TRBV12-4 combines with J gene TRBJ2-1; 10 nucleotides match TRBD2. V lost 2 bases and J lost 9; bases outside the gene matches: 7. The CDR3 runs 15 residues.

V usage is TRBV28 and J usage is TRBJ1-4; 7 bases map to TRBD1. Germline assignment: CDR1 MDHEN and CDR2 SYDVKM. This CDR3 is 14 amino acids long. V gave up 4 bases and J gave up 7 bases; unmatched junction bases: 6. The CDR3 here is CASSSGPGGEKLFF. Written as DNA, the CDR3 is TGTGCCAGCAGTTCCGGGCCAGGGGGTGAAAAACTGTTTTTT. The entire variable domain, with the rest obtained from reference TRBV28 and TRBJ1-4, is as follows: DVKVTQSSRYLVKRTGEKVFLECVQDMDHENMFWYRQDPGLGLRLIYFSYDVKMKEKGDIPEGYSVSREKKERFSLILESASTNQTSMYLCASSSGPGGEKLFFGSGTQLSVL.

J is TRBJ2-1 and V is TRBV7-9; the D is unclear. The CDR3 is 12 residues long. Trimming stripped 3 bases from V and 9 bases from J, with 9 bases between. Germline V gene sequence: CDR1 SEHNR, CDR2 FQNEAQ (reference sequence). CDR3 DNA sequence: TGTGCCAGCAGCTTGGGGTCAATTGAGCAGTTCTTC. Translation gives CASSLGSIEQFF. The variable domain in full, with the rest retrieved from reference TRBV7-9 and TRBJ2-1, is DTGVSQNPRHKITKRGQNVTFRCDPISEHNRLYWYRQTLGQGPEFLTYFQNEAQLEKSRLLSDRFSAERPKGSFSTLEIQRTEQGDSAMYLCASSLGSIEQFFGPGTRLTVL.

V usage is TRBV20-1 and J usage is TRBJ2-1, with 10 positions matching TRBD2. This CDR3 has 15 amino acids. V lost 3 bases to trimming and J lost 6 bases; unmatched junction nucleotides: 8. Germline-derived CDR1 and CDR2 are DFQATT and SNEGSKA (reference sequence). Written as DNA, the CDR3 is TGCAGTGCTAGGCAGTCTAGCGGGGGTGTCAATGAGCAGTTCTTC. Protein product: CSARQSSGGVNEQFF.

This clonotype was counted between two and nine times. The CDR3 DNA reads TGTGCCATTTTAACGTCGAGAGAGTATGGGGGCACTGAAGCTTTCTTT. Protein: CAILTSREYGGTEAFF. The chain joins TRBV10-3 to TRBJ1-1; D is perhaps TRBD1 (5 bases). V gave up 9 bases and J gave up 4 bases, with 24 bases separating them. From germline, CDR1 is ENHRY and CDR2 SYGVKD. The CDR3 sequence is 16 residues long.

This clonotype was counted a few times. The chain joins TRBV28 to TRBJ1-2; D perhaps matches TRBD1 (5 bases). V lost 3 bases to trimming and J lost 3 bases, with 23 bases between them. CDR3 length equals 18 residues. Per the germline V gene, CDR1 is MDHEN and CDR2 is SYDVKM. DNA of the CDR3: TGTGCCAGCAGTTTCGGTTGGGACTCCAGGTATGAGGACTATGGCTACACCTTC. Amino acids: CASSFGWDSRYEDYGYTF.

The chain employs TRBV7-2 and TRBJ2-3; 7 bases match TRBD2. The junction had 5 bases not matched to a gene; V was cut back by 1 base and J by 1 base. Per germline, CDR1 SGHTA and CDR2 FQGNSA. The CDR3 sequence is 16 residues long. The CDR3 DNA reads TGTGCCAGCAGCTTAGAGTGGGCGGGGGGCACAGATACGCAGTATTTT. Its protein product is CASSLEWAGGTDTQYF. Drawing the rest from reference TRBV7-2 and TRBJ2-3, the complete variable domain is GAGVSQSPSNKVTEKGKDVELRCDPISGHTALYWYRQSLGQGLEFLIYFQGNSAPDKSGLPSDRFSAERTGGSVSTLTIQRTQQEDSAVYLCASSLEWAGGTDTQYFGPGTRLTVL.

At least ten counts were recorded for this clonotype. The genes are TRBV12-3 or TRBV12-4 and TRBJ2-7; no clear D. The ends were cut back, 2 bases at V and 2 bases at J, with 7 bases in the middle. The CDR3 extends over 13 amino acids. The DNA for the CDR3 is TGTGCCAGCAGTTTAAACGGCCCCTACGAGCAGTACTTC. Translation: CASSLNGPYEQYF.